What follows are 16 T cell receptor beta chains derived from one specimen sequenced in a study of regulatory T cells in long-lasting Graves disease. Assembly of TCR beta libraries relied on iRepertoire HTBI primers together with Arm-PCR of CDR3 regions. In TCRdb, the multiplex PCR reads were re-called with MiXCR into one record per CDR3 protein. The sample records more than 400,000 distinct CDR3 sequences, 15% to 20% being singletons. Described time point: newly diagnosed GD, antithyroid drugs for less than 3 months. RNA isolated from PBMCs was used to make the TCR library. These data also formed part of another study, on T cells in Graves' hyperthyroidism and ophthalmopathy.

This specimen was peripheral blood mononuclear cells (PBMCs), taken at new diagnosis, from a patient treated with antithyroid drugs. These receptors all come from a man aged 35-49 years with Graves disease.

The J gene is TRBJ2-1, the V gene TRBV27; 11 bases agree with TRBD2. The CDR3 has 13 amino acids. Looked up from germline, CDR1 is MNHEY and CDR2 is SMNVEV (reference sequence). The V and J ends lost 5 bases and 9 bases, in that order; junction bases with no gene match: 3. As DNA, the CDR3 is TGTGCCAGCAGTGCGGGACTAGCGGCTGAGCAGTTCTTC. This translates into CASSAGLAAEQFF.

The rearrangement uses TRBV29-1 and TRBJ2-2; D is unclear. The CDR3 sequence is 11 residues long. Germline CDR1 and CDR2: SQVTM and ANQGSEA. Deletions cut 6 bases from V and 8 bases from J, with 10 bases between. The CDR3, as DNA: TGCAGCGTCCGGGTCTCAGGGGAGCTGTTTTTT. Its translation: CSVRVSGELFF.

This clonotype occurred a few times. A single base separates this from a much larger clone, so it may be a read error. The chain combines TRBV20-1 with TRBJ2-7; D may be TRBD1 (6 bases). Germline assignment: CDR1 DFQATT and CDR2 SNEGSKA (reference sequence). The CDR3 consists of 12 residues. In DNA, the CDR3 is TGCAGTGCTAGAGATCAGGGGCGCGAGCAGCACTTC. Translated: CSARDQGREQHF.

In this sample, this clonotype turned up many times. This rearrangement joins TRBV3-1 to TRBJ1-3, with D unclear. This CDR3 contains 13 residues. Trimming pared 1 base from V and 2 bases from J, leaving 3 bases between. Looked up from germline, CDR1 is LGHDT and CDR2 is YNNKEL (reference sequence). CDR3 in amino acids: CASSQATGNTIYF. Here the CDR3 DNA reads TGTGCCAGCAGCCAAGCCACTGGAAACACCATATATTTT.

In the case of this clonotype: A much larger clone is a single base away; this may be a read error. The chain has TRBV28 and TRBJ2-7; D is unclear. CDR3 size: 14 residues. Germline CDR1 and CDR2: MDHEN and SYDVKM. Trimming shortened V by 3 bases and J by 3 bases, and 12 bases separated the two germline ends. DNA of the CDR3: TGTGCCAGCAGTTTTCGATGGGGTTTCTACGAGCAGTACTTC. It codes for CASSFRWGFYEQYF.

This clonotype was picked up many times. This chain uses TRBV5-1 with TRBJ2-7; 8 bases align to TRBD2. CDR1 is SGHRS and CDR2 is YFSETQ in the germline V gene. The V segment lost 0 bases and the J segment 3 bases; nucleotides outside the gene matches: 5. CDR3 length equals 15 residues. The CDR3 protein is CASSLEGLDLYEQYF. The CDR3 DNA follows: TGCGCCAGCAGCTTGGAGGGACTAGACCTCTACGAGCAGTACTTC.

As to this clonotype: Since a much larger clone is just one base distant, this may be a read error. The chain is built from TRBV9 and TRBJ2-3; 10 bases are a match to TRBD2. The closer fit of TRBJ2-1 to the DNA end suggests the J call may be wrong. CDR3 length equals 15 residues. In germline, CDR1 is SGDLS, CDR2 YYNGEE. This CDR3 is CASSTGTSDSDEQFF. The DNA of the CDR3 is TGTGCCAGCAGCACCGGGACTAGCGATTCAGATGAGCAGTTCTTC.

The chain uses TRBV30 and TRBJ1-2; 12 bases fit TRBD1. J gave up 2 bases and V 2 bases, and 3 bases lay outside the gene matches. This CDR3 is 15 amino acids long. Germline CDR1 GTSNPN, CDR2 SVGIG (reference sequence). The CDR3 reads CAWSKGTGGNYGYTF. In DNA form, the CDR3 reads TGTGCCTGGAGTAAGGGGACAGGGGGCAACTATGGCTACACCTTC.

This clonotype showed up many times. The V and J genes are TRBV27 and TRBJ2-1, with 11 bases lining up with TRBD2. The CDR3 covers 18 residues. The trim removed 4 bases at V and 0 bases at J, leaving 8 bases unmatched. The germline V gene encodes CDR1 MNHEY and CDR2 SMNVEV (reference sequence). This CDR3 reads CASSSPQLAGVSYNEQFF. The CDR3 region has the DNA TGTGCCAGCAGTTCCCCCCAACTAGCGGGAGTCTCCTACAATGAGCAGTTCTTC.

The table lists this clonotype with many counts. The V and J genes are TRBV20-1 and TRBJ2-7, with a weak D call TRBD1 (6 bases). CDR3 length: 15 amino acids. Per the germline V gene, CDR1 is DFQATT and CDR2 is SNEGSKA (reference sequence). V lost 4 bases, J lost 3 bases, and 19 bases lay in between. CDR3 sequence: CSATDRTDSDYEQYF. As DNA, the CDR3 is TGCAGTGCTACCGATCGGACAGACAGCGACTACGAGCAGTACTTC.

This clonotype was counted ten times or more. V and J are TRBV2 and TRBJ2-5; D unresolved. This CDR3 has 15 amino acids. V was shortened by 0 bases and J by 9 bases, with 17 bases between the two germline ends. The germline gives CDR1 SNHLY, CDR2 FYNNEI. CDR3 sequence: CASSEAGLPGRSQYF. The CDR3 DNA reads as TGTGCCAGCAGTGAAGCCGGCCTACCTGGAAGGTCCCAGTACTTC.

This clonotype was seen a handful of times. This chain connects TRBV20-1 to TRBJ1-5; tentative D call: TRBD1 (5 bases). Germline V CDR1 and CDR2: DFQATT, SNEGSKA (reference sequence). The CDR3 extends over 11 amino acids. With 6 bases removed from V and 6 bases from J, the gap between germline ends came to 9 bases. CDR3 sequence reads: CSARGTQPQHF. CDR3 sequence (DNA): TGCAGTGCAAGGGGAACTCAGCCCCAGCATTTT.

A few counts support this clonotype. The chain is built from TRBV6-2 or TRBV6-3 and TRBJ2-3; TRBD2 matches at 8 bases. V shed 4 bases and J 0 bases; nucleotides not matched to a gene: 6. Germline values: CDR1 MNHEY, CDR2 SVGEGT. This CDR3 is built from 16 residues. CDR3 DNA: TGTGCCAGCAGTTTCGGGGGGGGGGGTAGCACAGATACGCAGTATTTT. It codes for CASSFGGGGSTDTQYF.

The chain joins TRBV11-2 to TRBJ2-7; 10 nucleotides line up with TRBD2. This CDR3 has 16 residues. Trimming cost V 1 base and J 3 bases; bases outside gene matches: 6. CDR1 and CDR2 (germline): SGHAT, FQNNGV. The CDR3 sequence: CASSLGSSGRIYEQYF. In DNA form, the CDR3 reads TGTGCCAGCAGCTTAGGGTCTAGCGGGAGAATCTACGAGCAGTACTTC.

Many counts were recorded for this clonotype. The chain uses TRBV28 and TRBJ2-7; 12 bases map to TRBD1. The V gene's germline CDR1 is MDHEN and CDR2 SYDVKM. This CDR3 has 12 residues. For the CDR3, the DNA is TGTGCTGGGGGACAGGGGGCGGGTGAGCAGTACTTC. Translated: CAGGQGAGEQYF. The full variable domain, completed using reference TRBV28 and TRBJ2-7, is DVKVTQSSRYLVKRTGEKVFLECVQDMDHENMFWYRQDPGLGLRLIYFSYDVKMKEKGDIPEGYSVSREKKERFSLILESASTNQTSMYLCAGGQGAGEQYFGPGTRLTVT.

The chain recombines TRBV6-2 or TRBV6-3 with TRBJ1-5; 9 positions agree with TRBD1. V lost 6 bases and J lost 3; bases outside the gene matches: 9. Germline CDR1 is MNHEY and CDR2 is SVGEGT. CDR3 length: 16 amino acids. In DNA, the CDR3 is TGTGCCAGCAGCTCCGGGACAGGGAAGTACAATCAGCCCCAGCATTTT. Translated, it gives CASSSGTGKYNQPQHF.